These T cell receptor beta chains were read from a single sample in a study of cytomegalovirus exposure and HLA in healthy donors. Sequencing was performed with immunoSEQ multiplex PCR; in TCRdb, only in-frame clones are kept and a portion is missing. The repertoire holds 150,000 to 200,000 clones, with 8.5% to 10% as singletons. Sequencing was done on a sample of PBMCs. Receptor source: a woman aged 25 to 39 in good health and CMV-seropositive. The CDR3 runs from the conserved cysteine through the conserved F or W. A D gene is named only where the DNA matches it firmly. For some rows the clone size is stated as once, few or many, or as a class when expanded; others skip it.

NA,TRBV5-6,NA,TRBJ1-2,CASSLGGGLSTYGYTF,TGTGCCAGCAGCTTGGGAGGGGGATTGTCGACCTATGGCTACACCTTC
few,TRBV25-1,TRBD2,TRBJ2-1,CASSEYGGREDNEQFF,TGTGCCAGCAGTGAATATGGGGGGAGGGAGGACAATGAGCAGTTCTTC
NA,TRBV29-1,NA,TRBJ2-2,CSVTTEGGFTGDLFF,TGCAGCGTCACCACGGAGGGGGGGTTCACCGGGGATCTGTTTTTT
NA,TRBV2,TRBD1,TRBJ1-1,CASRGQRNTEAFF,TGTGCCAGCAGGGGACAGAGGAACACTGAAGCTTTCTTT
few,TRBV4-2,TRBD2,TRBJ2-7,CASSQVGGRAPYEQYF,TGTGCCAGCAGCCAAGTTGGCGGGAGGGCCCCCTACGAGCAGTACTTC
few,TRBV15,TRBD2,TRBJ2-7,CATSRDLETSGRTYEQYF,TGTGCCACCAGCAGAGATCTAGAGACTAGCGGGAGGACCTACGAGCAGTACTTC
NA,TRBV6-1,NA,TRBJ2-2,CASRGGVANTGELFF,TGTGCCAGCAGAGGGGGGGTCGCGAACACCGGGGAGCTGTTTTTT
many,TRBV15,NA,TRBJ2-7,CATSRPSSNYEQYF,TGTGCCACCAGCAGACCTAGCTCTAACTACGAGCAGTACTTC
NA,TRBV6-1,TRBD1,TRBJ1-2,CASSEQGARGYTF,TGTGCCAGCAGTGAACAGGGGGCGAGGGGCTACACCTTC
NA,TRBV30,TRBD1,TRBJ2-7,CAWSERTGGYEQYF,TGTGCCTGGAGTGAGCGGACAGGGGGGTACGAGCAGTACTTC
few,TRBV7-9,TRBD1,TRBJ1-5,CASSLGTDRKHF,TGTGCCAGCAGCCTGGGGACAGATAGAAAGCATTTT
NA,TRBV9,TRBD2,TRBJ2-4,CASSVASGRGAKNIQYF,TGTGCCAGCAGCGTTGCTAGCGGGAGAGGGGCCAAAAACATTCAGTACTTC
NA,TRBV12-5,NA,TRBJ2-7,CASGLVQPPWYEQYF,TGTGCTAGTGGTTTGGTACAGCCACCCTGGTACGAGCAGTACTTC
NA,TRBV5-4,NA,TRBJ2-5,CASSPYGTRQETQYF,TGTGCCAGCAGTCCCTACGGGACAAGACAAGAGACCCAGTACTTC
NA,TRBV6-1,TRBD1,TRBJ1-1,CASSEEGAWGINEAFF,TGTGCCAGCAGTGAGGAGGGGGCTTGGGGGATTAATGAAGCTTTCTTT